The 7 T cell receptor beta chains below come from one sample, sequenced in a study of metastatic and nonmetastatic thyroid tumors. There were no patients who had received any treatment before thyroid surgery. Using MiXCR, TCRdb re-called clones from the PCR reads. The profile shows several thousand clones, approximately 32% of them singletons. The material sequenced was adjacent normal tissue. The receptor source for this set is a female donor with papillary thyroid cancer or a benign thyroid nodule (not recorded which). Some clones in this sample may be carry-over from other donors' samples.

This clone was counted ten times or more. This may come from a read error, since a much larger clone is one base off. Other nucleotide sequences in the sample specify the same CDR3. This sequence joins TRBV25-1 and TRBJ2-1, with 11 bases that match TRBD2. Germline V gene data show CDR1 as MGHDK and CDR2 as SYGVNS. This CDR3 contains 19 residues. V dropped 1 base and J dropped 10; count of bases not matched to a gene: 18. The DNA of the CDR3 is TGTGCCAGCAGTGAATCGGTTTGGTTCGCTAGCGGGAGGCTTTCAGAGCAGTTCTTC. Translation gives CASSESVWFASGRLSEQFF.

This clone was detected a few times. The chain joins TRBV12-3 or TRBV12-4 to TRBJ2-7; no firm D call. The CDR3 covers 13 residues. Between the trimmed V and J ends, which lost 0 bases and 3 bases, there was a span of 6 bases. CDR3 loop: CASSLAGLYEQYF. CDR3 coding DNA: TGTGCCAGCAGTTTAGCAGGGCTCTACGAGCAGTACTTC.

This clone is termed medium-sized. This chain links TRBV5-1 with TRBJ1-1, with D unclear. CDR3 size: 14 residues. Germline V CDR1 and CDR2: SGHRS, YFSETQ. V dropped 4 bases and J dropped 5 bases, with 15 bases sitting between them. CDR3 coding DNA: TGCGCCAGCAGCCTGGATTCAAAATGGACTGAAGCTTTCTTT. This sequence encodes CASSLDSKWTEAFF.

The chain couples TRBV6-1 to TRBJ1-2; 8 positions agree with TRBD1. After removal of 6 bases from V and 2 bases from J, the junction contained 5 bases not matched to a gene. The CDR3 contains 14 residues. Germline V gene sequence: CDR1 MNHNS, CDR2 SASEGT. The CDR3 DNA reads TGTGCCAGCAGACCGGGACAGGAAAACTATGGCTACACCTTC. It codes for CASRPGQENYGYTF.

The chain has TRBV6-2 or TRBV6-3 and TRBJ2-1; D remains ambiguous. Trimming pared 0 bases from V and 8 bases from J, leaving 8 bases between. This CDR3 comprises 13 residues. Germline V CDR1 and CDR2: MNHEY, SVGEGT. CDR3 in DNA: TGTGCCAGCAGTTACTCAGGAACGCATGAGCAGTTCTTC. It yields the protein CASSYSGTHEQFF.

The chain joins TRBV5-1 to TRBJ1-1; D unresolved. Germline-derived CDR1 and CDR2 are SGHRS and YFSETQ. The CDR3 runs to 14 residues. Trimming took off 0 bases at V and 1 base at J, with 7 bases between the two ends. CDR3 bases: TGCGCCAGCAGCTTGGGAGCCGGGAACACTGAAGCTTTCTTT. Its protein product is CASSLGAGNTEAFF. The full variable domain, rest sourced from reference TRBV5-1 and TRBJ1-1, is KAGVTQTPRYLIKTRGQQVTLSCSPISGHRSVSWYQQTPGQGLQFLFEYFSETQRNKGNFPGRFSGRQFSNSRSEMNVSTLELGDSALYLCASSLGAGNTEAFFGQGTRLTVV.

The chain joins TRBV5-1 to TRBJ1-4; no clear D gene. CDR3 length: 16 residues. V was clipped by 0 bases and J by 0 bases, with 9 bases between them. Germline CDR1 and CDR2: SGHRS and YFSETQ. The CDR3: CASSLGAASTNEKLFF. The DNA for the CDR3 is TGCGCCAGCAGCTTGGGGGCAGCCTCAACTAATGAAAAACTGTTTTTT. The complete variable domain, with remaining parts taken from reference TRBV5-1 and TRBJ1-4, reads KAGVTQTPRYLIKTRGQQVTLSCSPISGHRSVSWYQQTPGQGLQFLFEYFSETQRNKGNFPGRFSGRQFSNSRSEMNVSTLELGDSALYLCASSLGAASTNEKLFFGSGTQLSVL.